This is a list of T cell receptor beta chains from one sample in a study of blood T cells in healthy people across ages. TCRdb re-called the 5' RACE reads with MiXCR, one entry per CDR3 protein. Among roughly 800,000 distinct CDR3 sequences, roughly 25% were seen once, and the ten largest hold around 2.9%. This same sample was also part of a study on T cells of mothers and their children.

The sequencing sample was made of blood. The receptors derive from a boy aged 10-17 years in good health. Both conserved end residues are part of each CDR3. D genes are given only for firm matches. For some rows the clone size is stated as once, few or many, or as a class when expanded; others skip it.

>TRBJ2-1|TRBV7-8|NA|NA
CASSLALTSYNEQFF
TGTGCCAGCAGCTTAGCACTGACTAGTTACAATGAGCAGTTCTTC
>TRBJ2-1|TRBV6-4|few|NA
CASTGTPNYNEQFF
TGTGCCAGCACCGGGACTCCTAACTACAATGAGCAGTTCTTC
>TRBJ2-5|TRBV29-1|few|NA
CSVSSRGRETQYF
TGCAGCGTCTCATCGCGGGGTAGGGAGACCCAGTACTTC
>TRBJ2-4|TRBV12-3/TRBV12-4|few|NA
CASSLVAENIQYF
TGTGCCAGCAGTTTAGTCGCAGAAAACATTCAGTACTTC
>TRBJ1-4|TRBV6-6|few|TRBD1
CASTPRRGLSNEKLFF
TGTGCCAGCACCCCACGCAGGGGGCTCTCTAATGAAAAACTGTTTTTT
>TRBJ1-1|TRBV2|NA|TRBD1
CASRGTGLTEAFF
TGTGCCAGCAGGGGGACAGGGTTAACTGAAGCTTTCTTT
>TRBJ1-5|TRBV6-5|NA|TRBD1
CASSWDSGKPQHF
TGTGCCAGCAGTTGGGACAGTGGTAAGCCCCAGCATTTT
>TRBJ2-7|TRBV27|NA|NA
CASSPVQGGGFYEQYF
TGTGCCAGCAGTCCGGTACAGGGTGGGGGCTTTTACGAGCAGTACTTC
>TRBJ2-7|TRBV4-2|few|TRBD2
CASSQTLAGGTYEQYF
TGTGCCAGCAGCCAGACCCTAGCGGGGGGTACCTACGAGCAGTACTTC
>TRBJ1-1|TRBV5-1|NA|NA
CASRYNLAGRIRATEAFF
TGCGCCAGCAGATATAACCTGGCAGGCCGGATAAGGGCCACTGAAGCTTTCTTT
>TRBJ2-1|TRBV20-1|NA|NA
CSAKKWPVYNEQFF
TGCAGTGCTAAAAAGTGGCCCGTGTACAATGAGCAGTTCTTC
>TRBJ2-1|TRBV7-9|few|NA
CASNVGQPYNEQFF
TGTGCCAGCAACGTAGGGCAACCATACAATGAGCAGTTCTTC
>TRBJ1-6|TRBV7-3|NA|TRBD1
CAGSTGQGNSPLHF
TGTGCCGGCAGCACGGGACAGGGGAATTCACCCCTCCACTTT
>TRBJ2-5|TRBV5-1|few|NA
CASSLARTRGGETQYF
TGCGCCAGCAGCTTGGCTCGGACTAGGGGGGGAGAGACCCAGTACTTC
>TRBJ1-4|TRBV11-2|NA|TRBD1
CASSLARGYEKLFF
TGTGCCAGCAGCTTAGCCAGGGGGTACGAAAAACTGTTTTTT
>TRBJ2-7|TRBV12-5|NA|NA
CASGLPSVDPYEQYF
TGTGCTAGTGGTTTGCCTAGCGTCGACCCCTACGAGCAGTACTTC
>TRBJ1-1|TRBV20-1|NA|TRBD1
CSASGQLNTEAFF
TGCAGTGCGTCGGGACAGTTAAACACTGAAGCTTTCTTT
>TRBJ2-1|TRBV12-3/TRBV12-4|many|TRBD1
CASSPGTGEEQFF
TGTGCCAGCAGTCCCGGGACAGGGGAAGAGCAGTTCTTC
>TRBJ2-7|TRBV9|few|NA
CASSQGSSSSYEQYF
TGTGCCAGCAGCCAAGGGAGCTCTAGCTCCTACGAGCAGTACTTC
>TRBJ2-3|TRBV4-2|few|TRBD2
CASSQDEGSGGSPTDTQYF
TGTGCCAGTAGCCAAGATGAAGGCAGCGGGGGATCCCCCACAGATACGCAGTATTTT
>TRBJ1-1|TRBV7-3|NA|NA
CASSLTGRVRTEAFF
TGTGCCAGCAGCTTAACCGGCAGGGTGAGGACTGAAGCTTTCTTT
>TRBJ2-3|TRBV5-1|few|NA
CASSSPRDGDTQYF
TGCGCCAGCAGCTCTCCCAGGGACGGAGATACGCAGTATTTT